This TCR beta chain was recorded in a study of graft-versus-host responses after intestinal transplantation. Notes on the study in general: Early post-transplant falls in HvG clones accompanied the peak levels of circulating GvH clones. Recipient-marrow GvH clones were detected, some having first appeared in ileum or blood. Graft-donor T cell macrochimerism in patients accompanied high graft-versus-host to host-versus-graft clonal ratios in allografts.

Libraries were prepared by immunoSEQ multiplex PCR; TCRdb keeps only in-frame clonotypes and omits some of them. The profile shows tens of thousands of clones, approximately 88% of them singletons. CDR1 is SQVTM, CDR2 ANQGSEA, per germline. The CDR3 totals 11 residues. With 3 bases removed from V and 7 bases from J, the gap between germline ends came to 9 bases. Comment on this clone: No antigen is known for it.

Intraepithelial lymphocytes and lamina propria lymphocytes were released through processing of graft tissue. The source was ileum tissue, collected more than 350 days after transplant. This TCR derives from a human patient who received an intestinal transplant, so some T cells may come from the graft donor. V gene TRBV29-1 combines with J gene TRBJ1-2, with a possible D match to TRBD1 (5 bases). The CDR3 loop is CSVDTGVGYTF. In DNA, the CDR3 is TGCAGCGTTGACACAGGAGTTGGCTACACCTTC.